This TCR beta chain was sequenced for a study of cytomegalovirus exposure and HLA in healthy donors. 60 Vbeta and 13 Jbeta primers were used in PCR. Clones were read by immunoSEQ multiplex PCR, and TCRdb kept only the in-frame ones, dropping some. The data contain tens of thousands of clones, almost 85% of them singletons. V was clipped by 0 bases and J by 6 bases, with 6 bases between them. This CDR3 is 13 amino acids long. In germline, CDR1 is KGHSH, CDR2 LQKENI. This TCR was sampled from a woman between 18 and 29 years old in good health and CMV-seropositive. V and J are TRBV18 and TRBJ2-1; D not certain. The sequenced material came from PBMCs. The CDR3 is CASSPPGSNEQFF. For the CDR3, the DNA is TGTGCCAGCTCACCACCCGGGTCCAATGAGCAGTTCTTC.